This T cell receptor beta chain derives from a study of CD8+ T cells in alopecia areata. Trimming removed 4 bases from V and 8 bases from J, with 5 bases in between. This CDR3 has 11 amino acids. Germline CDR1 PRHDT, CDR2 FYEKMQ (reference sequence). Study findings and constraints: An increase in clonality over normal scalp was evident in lesional scalp, especially alopecia totalis/universalis. Sequence data from scalp samples additionally include resident alphabeta T cells of normal skin.

This clone was counted between two and nine times. Its antigen remains unknown. The study team obtained lesional scalp punch biopsies and peripheral blood from alopecia areata patients. Isolated RNA was reverse transcribed into cDNA used as the sequencing template. The data were produced by immunoSEQ multiplex PCR, yet TCRdb's version contains in-frame clones alone and is incomplete. The sample carries about 110,000 clones, under 65% recorded once. V gene TRBV13 combines with J gene TRBJ2-2; D is ambiguous. This TCR was sampled from a human donor with alopecia areata. Input material: NKG2D-low CD8+ T cells sorted from blood. The CDR3 bases are TGTGCCAGCAGCTCGGGTGGGGAGCTGTTTTTT. Translated: CASSSGGELFF.